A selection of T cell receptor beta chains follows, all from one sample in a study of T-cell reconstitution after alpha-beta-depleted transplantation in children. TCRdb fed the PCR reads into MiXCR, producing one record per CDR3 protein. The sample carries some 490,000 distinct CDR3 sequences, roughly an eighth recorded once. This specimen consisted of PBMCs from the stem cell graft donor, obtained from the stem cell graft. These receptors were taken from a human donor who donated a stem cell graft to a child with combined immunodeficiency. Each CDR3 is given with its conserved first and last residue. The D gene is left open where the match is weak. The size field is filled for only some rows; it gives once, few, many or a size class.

CDR3 DNA: TGTGCCAGCAGTTACGGCTCTCGGGGGGCACAAGAGACCCAGTACTTC
CDR3 protein: CASSYGSRGAQETQYF
J gene: TRBJ2-5
D gene: -
clone size: few
V gene: TRBV6-5

CDR3 DNA: TGTGCCAGCAGTCTATCACTAGTTAGGGAGCAGTTCTTC
CDR3 protein: CASSLSLVREQFF
J gene: TRBJ2-1
D gene: -
clone size: -
V gene: TRBV6-1

CDR3 DNA: TGTGCCAGCAGTTATTGGGGGGAGCTGTTTTTT
CDR3 protein: CASSYWGELFF
J gene: TRBJ2-2
D gene: -
clone size: many
V gene: TRBV12-3/TRBV12-4

CDR3 DNA: TGTGCCAGCAGTTTCTTCGGGCGGGAAGGTAATGAGCAGTTCTTC
CDR3 protein: CASSFFGREGNEQFF
J gene: TRBJ2-1
D gene: -
clone size: few
V gene: TRBV12-3/TRBV12-4

CDR3 DNA: TGTGCCAGCACTCGATCCGATTGGAGCTCTGGAAACACCATATATTTT
CDR3 protein: CASTRSDWSSGNTIYF
J gene: TRBJ1-3
D gene: -
clone size: -
V gene: TRBV12-3/TRBV12-4

CDR3 DNA: TGTGCCAGCTTGCGGGGGCGCGAAACGTACGAGCAGTACTTC
CDR3 protein: CASLRGRETYEQYF
J gene: TRBJ2-7
D gene: -
clone size: few
V gene: TRBV6-2/TRBV6-3

CDR3 DNA: TGTGCTAGTGGTTTGAAGTACGGGACAGCAGATACGCAGTATTTT
CDR3 protein: CASGLKYGTADTQYF
J gene: TRBJ2-3
D gene: TRBD1
clone size: many
V gene: TRBV12-5

CDR3 DNA: TGTGCCAGCAGCCAAGGAGGAGATAGCAATCAGCCCCAGCATTTT
CDR3 protein: CASSQGGDSNQPQHF
J gene: TRBJ1-5
D gene: -
clone size: -
V gene: TRBV3-1

CDR3 DNA: TGTGCCAGCAGTTACGAGACGGGCTTCTCCTACAATGAGCAGTTCTTC
CDR3 protein: CASSYETGFSYNEQFF
J gene: TRBJ2-1
D gene: -
clone size: -
V gene: TRBV6-2/TRBV6-3

CDR3 DNA: TGTGCCAGCAGTTCCCCCGGGACCCCCCTCTACGAGCAGTACTTC
CDR3 protein: CASSSPGTPLYEQYF
J gene: TRBJ2-7
D gene: -
clone size: few
V gene: TRBV12-3/TRBV12-4

CDR3 DNA: TGCAGCGCCTTGTTTGGCACTTCCCTTAGTGACGAGCAGTACTTC
CDR3 protein: CSALFGTSLSDEQYF
J gene: TRBJ2-7
D gene: -
clone size: few
V gene: TRBV29-1

CDR3 DNA: TGTGCCAGCAGTTTCTCGCCGGGGGGCTTTTACAATGAGCAGTTCTTC
CDR3 protein: CASSFSPGGFYNEQFF
J gene: TRBJ2-1
D gene: -
clone size: many
V gene: TRBV27

CDR3 DNA: TGTGCCAGCAGTCCCAGGGTCACAGATACGCAGTATTTT
CDR3 protein: CASSPRVTDTQYF
J gene: TRBJ2-3
D gene: -
clone size: many
V gene: TRBV6-1

CDR3 DNA: TGTGCCAGCAGCTTAGCGGCGGGAAATAATTCACCCCTCCACTTT
CDR3 protein: CASSLAAGNNSPLHF
J gene: TRBJ1-6
D gene: -
clone size: few
V gene: TRBV7-6

CDR3 DNA: TGTGCCAGCAGCGCGACAGCAACTAATGAAAAACTGTTTTTT
CDR3 protein: CASSATATNEKLFF
J gene: TRBJ1-4
D gene: -
clone size: many
V gene: TRBV9

CDR3 DNA: TGTGCCACCAGCAGACTGGGTTACACAGATACGCAGTATTTT
CDR3 protein: CATSRLGYTDTQYF
J gene: TRBJ2-3
D gene: -
clone size: many
V gene: TRBV15

CDR3 DNA: TGTGCCAGCAGTACCCTAGAGACCCAGTACTTC
CDR3 protein: CASSTLETQYF
J gene: TRBJ2-5
D gene: -
clone size: many
V gene: TRBV7-2

CDR3 DNA: TGTGCCAGCAGCTTGGTCTTTTTTCGGTCTAGCGGACAGTATGAGCAGTTCTTC
CDR3 protein: CASSLVFFRSSGQYEQFF
J gene: TRBJ2-1
D gene: -
clone size: -
V gene: TRBV5-5

CDR3 DNA: TGCGCCAGCAGCTCGGGACTAGCGGTCGCAGATACGCAGTATTTT
CDR3 protein: CASSSGLAVADTQYF
J gene: TRBJ2-3
D gene: TRBD2
clone size: -
V gene: TRBV5-1

CDR3 DNA: TGTGCCAGCAGCCCTGGGACTAGCGGGATCGGCGAGCAGTACTTC
CDR3 protein: CASSPGTSGIGEQYF
J gene: TRBJ2-7
D gene: TRBD2
clone size: few
V gene: TRBV7-2

CDR3 DNA: TGCAGTGCTAGAGGTCCTGGGATTAATCAGCCCCAGCATTTT
CDR3 protein: CSARGPGINQPQHF
J gene: TRBJ1-5
D gene: -
clone size: -
V gene: TRBV20-1

CDR3 DNA: TGTGCCAGCTCACCAAGTTTGGCTCAGACCCAGTACTTC
CDR3 protein: CASSPSLAQTQYF
J gene: TRBJ2-5
D gene: -
clone size: few
V gene: TRBV18

CDR3 DNA: TGCGCCAGCAGCTTGGAGTCTAGCGGGAGTGAGACCCAGTACTTC
CDR3 protein: CASSLESSGSETQYF
J gene: TRBJ2-5
D gene: TRBD2
clone size: few
V gene: TRBV5-1

CDR3 DNA: TGCAGTGCTAGCCGGGGACAACTAAACACTGAAGCTTTCTTT
CDR3 protein: CSASRGQLNTEAFF
J gene: TRBJ1-1
D gene: -
clone size: few
V gene: TRBV20-1

CDR3 DNA: TGTGCCAGCAGTTTTGTGCTAGCGGGTTCTAGCACAGATACGCAGTATTTT
CDR3 protein: CASSFVLAGSSTDTQYF
J gene: TRBJ2-3
D gene: TRBD2
clone size: few
V gene: TRBV12-3/TRBV12-4

CDR3 DNA: TGTGCCAGCAAGGCAGGGGGCGGTGACATTCAGTACTTC
CDR3 protein: CASKAGGGDIQYF
J gene: TRBJ2-4
D gene: TRBD1
clone size: few
V gene: TRBV6-2/TRBV6-3

CDR3 DNA: TGCGCCAGCAGCTTGCGTCAGGGGTACGAGCAGTGCTTC
CDR3 protein: CASSLRQGYEQCF
J gene: TRBJ2-7
D gene: -
clone size: -
V gene: TRBV5-1

CDR3 DNA: TGCGCCAGCAGAAAGTGGCTGGGGTCTGATGGGTACGAGCAGTACTTC
CDR3 protein: CASRKWLGSDGYEQYF
J gene: TRBJ2-7
D gene: -
clone size: -
V gene: TRBV5-1

CDR3 DNA: TGTGCCAGCAGTCAAGGACAGGGGAACTATGGCTACACCTTC
CDR3 protein: CASSQGQGNYGYTF
J gene: TRBJ1-2
D gene: TRBD1
clone size: few
V gene: TRBV12-3/TRBV12-4

CDR3 DNA: TGTGCCAGCATCCGCCGGACCGGGGAGCTGTTTTTT
CDR3 protein: CASIRRTGELFF
J gene: TRBJ2-2
D gene: -
clone size: few
V gene: TRBV6-6

CDR3 DNA: TGCGCCAGCAGCTTGCAGGGGATTTTCTACGAGCAGTACTTC
CDR3 protein: CASSLQGIFYEQYF
J gene: TRBJ2-7
D gene: -
clone size: -
V gene: TRBV5-1

CDR3 DNA: TGTGCCAGCAGCCTAACCGTCGGGGGGAGACTCTCCTACAATGAGCAGTTCTTC
CDR3 protein: CASSLTVGGRLSYNEQFF
J gene: TRBJ2-1
D gene: TRBD2
clone size: few
V gene: TRBV9

CDR3 DNA: TGTGCCACCAGCAGAGATATTAAGGTATCAGCCTACAATGAGCAGTTCTTC
CDR3 protein: CATSRDIKVSAYNEQFF
J gene: TRBJ2-1
D gene: -
clone size: many
V gene: TRBV15

CDR3 DNA: TGCAGCGCCCCTGGGGCATCCTACAATGAGCAGTTCTTC
CDR3 protein: CSAPGASYNEQFF
J gene: TRBJ2-1
D gene: -
clone size: many
V gene: TRBV29-1

CDR3 DNA: TGTGCCAGCAGTAGACAGGGACACGCCAACACCGGGGAGCTGTTTTTT
CDR3 protein: CASSRQGHANTGELFF
J gene: TRBJ2-2
D gene: TRBD1
clone size: many
V gene: TRBV25-1

CDR3 DNA: TGTGCCAGCAGCACAAGGGACGGTGGATCTGGAAACACCATATATTTT
CDR3 protein: CASSTRDGGSGNTIYF
J gene: TRBJ1-3
D gene: -
clone size: few
V gene: TRBV7-8

CDR3 DNA: TGTGCCAGCAGCTTAGCAGGGACAGGGGCGTTCTTC
CDR3 protein: CASSLAGTGAFF
J gene: TRBJ2-1
D gene: TRBD1
clone size: -
V gene: TRBV7-6

CDR3 DNA: TGTGCCAGCAGCTTAGGGTCTGGTTCTTCCTTATCCGAGCAGTACTTC
CDR3 protein: CASSLGSGSSLSEQYF
J gene: TRBJ2-7
D gene: -
clone size: -
V gene: TRBV7-9

CDR3 DNA: TGTGCCACCCTTTCACTTCACAATGAGCAGTTCTTC
CDR3 protein: CATLSLHNEQFF
J gene: TRBJ2-1
D gene: -
clone size: -
V gene: TRBV6-1

CDR3 DNA: TGTGCCAGCAGTTACTTCGGCAGGGGTGAGAACATTCAGTACTTC
CDR3 protein: CASSYFGRGENIQYF
J gene: TRBJ2-4
D gene: -
clone size: -
V gene: TRBV6-2/TRBV6-3

CDR3 DNA: TGTGCCAGCAGACGCGGACAGGGCGGCTACACCTTC
CDR3 protein: CASRRGQGGYTF
J gene: TRBJ1-2
D gene: TRBD1
clone size: many
V gene: TRBV6-2/TRBV6-3

CDR3 DNA: TGTGCCAGCACCTTAAGCGGGAGGGCCGCAGATACGCAGTATTTT
CDR3 protein: CASTLSGRAADTQYF
J gene: TRBJ2-3
D gene: TRBD2
clone size: -
V gene: TRBV12-3/TRBV12-4

CDR3 DNA: TGCAGTGCTAGACCAACCGGACTGGGGTACAATGAGCAGTTCTTC
CDR3 protein: CSARPTGLGYNEQFF
J gene: TRBJ2-1
D gene: -
clone size: -
V gene: TRBV20-1

CDR3 DNA: TGTGCCAGCAGCCAAGAGGTGGGGGGAGGAGACGGGGAGCTGTTTTTT
CDR3 protein: CASSQEVGGGDGELFF
J gene: TRBJ2-2
D gene: -
clone size: -
V gene: TRBV4-2

CDR3 DNA: TGTGCCACCAGTGGAAGGGGGGGAGATACGCAGTATTTT
CDR3 protein: CATSGRGGDTQYF
J gene: TRBJ2-3
D gene: -
clone size: many
V gene: TRBV24-1

CDR3 DNA: TGTGCCAGCAGCTTGGCCGAGGGGCGTGTGACGAGCGAGCAGTTCTTC
CDR3 protein: CASSLAEGRVTSEQFF
J gene: TRBJ2-1
D gene: -
clone size: -
V gene: TRBV5-4

CDR3 DNA: TGTGCCACCAGTGATTTTGGCCAGACAGTTTTCCAAGAGACCCAGTACTTC
CDR3 protein: CATSDFGQTVFQETQYF
J gene: TRBJ2-5
D gene: -
clone size: -
V gene: TRBV24-1

CDR3 DNA: TGTGCCAGCAGGGGACAGGGGGCACACGAGCAGTACTTC
CDR3 protein: CASRGQGAHEQYF
J gene: TRBJ2-7
D gene: TRBD1
clone size: -
V gene: TRBV14

CDR3 DNA: TGTGCCAGCACCCTGGCCGGGGACGGGAGCACCGGGGAGCTGTTTTTT
CDR3 protein: CASTLAGDGSTGELFF
J gene: TRBJ2-2
D gene: -
clone size: -
V gene: TRBV28

CDR3 DNA: TGTGCCAGCAGTGTCGATCGTGCCTACGAGCAGTACTTC
CDR3 protein: CASSVDRAYEQYF
J gene: TRBJ2-7
D gene: -
clone size: few
V gene: TRBV6-1